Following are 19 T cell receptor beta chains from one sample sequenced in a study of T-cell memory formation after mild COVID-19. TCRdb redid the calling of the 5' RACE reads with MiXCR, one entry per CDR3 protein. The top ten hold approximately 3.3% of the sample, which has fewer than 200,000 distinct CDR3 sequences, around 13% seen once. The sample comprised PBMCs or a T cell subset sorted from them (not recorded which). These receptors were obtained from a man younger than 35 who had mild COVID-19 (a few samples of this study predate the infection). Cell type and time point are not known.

The chain's CDR3 is CASSTGGEETQYF. The CDR3 nucleotides are TGCGCCAGCTCGACAGGGGGCGAGGAGACCCAGTACTTC. This chain joins TRBV5-1 and TRBJ2-5, with 10 bases fitting TRBD1. Germline V lookup: CDR1 SGHRS, CDR2 YFSETQ. This CDR3 is built from 13 residues. The V and J ends lost 7 bases and 5 bases, in that order; junction bases with no gene match: 5.

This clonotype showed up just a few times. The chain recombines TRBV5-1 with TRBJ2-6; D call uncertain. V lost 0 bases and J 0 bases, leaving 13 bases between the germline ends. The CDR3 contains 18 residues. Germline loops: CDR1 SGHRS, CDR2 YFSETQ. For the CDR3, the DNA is TGCGCCAGCAGCTTGGCACGGACGATGAGCTCTGGGGCCAACGTCCTGACTTTC. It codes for CASSLARTMSSGANVLTF. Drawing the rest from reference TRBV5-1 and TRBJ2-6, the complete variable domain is KAGVTQTPRYLIKTRGQQVTLSCSPISGHRSVSWYQQTPGQGLQFLFEYFSETQRNKGNFPGRFSGRQFSNSRSEMNVSTLELGDSALYLCASSLARTMSSGANVLTFGAGSRLTVL.

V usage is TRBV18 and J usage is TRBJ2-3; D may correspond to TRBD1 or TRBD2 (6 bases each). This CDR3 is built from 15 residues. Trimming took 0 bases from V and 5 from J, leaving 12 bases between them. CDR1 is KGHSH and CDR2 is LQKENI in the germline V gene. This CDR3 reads CASSPPMRGEDTQYF. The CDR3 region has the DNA TGTGCCAGCTCACCACCTATGAGGGGGGAAGATACGCAGTATTTT.

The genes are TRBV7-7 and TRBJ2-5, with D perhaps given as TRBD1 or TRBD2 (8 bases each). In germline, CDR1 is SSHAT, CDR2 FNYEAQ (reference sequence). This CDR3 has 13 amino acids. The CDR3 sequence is CASGTGLGETQYF. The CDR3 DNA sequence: TGTGCTAGCGGGACAGGTCTTGGGGAGACCCAGTACTTC.

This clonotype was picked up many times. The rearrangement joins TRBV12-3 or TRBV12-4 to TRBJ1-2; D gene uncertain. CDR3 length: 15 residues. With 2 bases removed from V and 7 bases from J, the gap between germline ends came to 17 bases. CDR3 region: CASSLRRAIGLGYTF. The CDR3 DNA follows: TGTGCCAGCAGTTTACGCCGAGCAATCGGTCTTGGCTACACCTTC.

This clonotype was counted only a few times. The CDR3 sequence: CASSAPTGTAQYF. CDR3 nucleotide sequence: TGTGCCAGCAGCGCCCCAACGGGTACGGCTCAGTACTTC. J is TRBJ2-4 and V is TRBV7-2, with no clear D. V shed 5 bases and J shed 12 bases, with 17 bases lying between them. CDR1 is SGHTA and CDR2 is FQGNSA in the germline V gene. The CDR3 totals 13 residues.

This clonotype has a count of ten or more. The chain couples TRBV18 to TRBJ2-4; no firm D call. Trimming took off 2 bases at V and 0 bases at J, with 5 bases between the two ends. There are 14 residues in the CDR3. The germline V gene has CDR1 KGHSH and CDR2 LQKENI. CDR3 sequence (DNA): TGTGCCAGCTCACCAGACCAAGCCAAAAACATTCAGTACTTC. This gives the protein CASSPDQAKNIQYF.

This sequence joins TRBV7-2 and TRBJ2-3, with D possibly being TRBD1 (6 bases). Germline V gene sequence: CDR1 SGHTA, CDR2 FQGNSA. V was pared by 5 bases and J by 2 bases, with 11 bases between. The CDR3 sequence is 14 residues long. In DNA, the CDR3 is TGTGCCAGCAGCAGACAGGTCACCACAGATACGCAGTATTTT. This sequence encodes CASSRQVTTDTQYF. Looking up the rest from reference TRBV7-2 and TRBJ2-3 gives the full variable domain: GAGVSQSPSNKVTEKGKDVELRCDPISGHTALYWYRQSLGQGLEFLIYFQGNSAPDKSGLPSDRFSAERTGGSVSTLTIQRTQQEDSAVYLCASSRQVTTDTQYFGPGTRLTVL.

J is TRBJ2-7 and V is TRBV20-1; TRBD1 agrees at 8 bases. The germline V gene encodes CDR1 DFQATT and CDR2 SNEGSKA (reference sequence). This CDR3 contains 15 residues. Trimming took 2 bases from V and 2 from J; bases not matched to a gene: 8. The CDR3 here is CSARSHQGAPYEQYV. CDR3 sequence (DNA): TGCAGTGCTAGATCCCACCAGGGGGCTCCCTACGAGCAGTACGTC.

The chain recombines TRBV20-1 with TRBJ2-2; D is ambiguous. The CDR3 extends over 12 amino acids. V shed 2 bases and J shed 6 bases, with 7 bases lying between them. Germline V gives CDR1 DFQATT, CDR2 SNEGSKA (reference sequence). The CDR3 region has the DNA TGCAGTGCTAGACCGGGTCCCGGGGAGCTGTTTTTT. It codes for CSARPGPGELFF.

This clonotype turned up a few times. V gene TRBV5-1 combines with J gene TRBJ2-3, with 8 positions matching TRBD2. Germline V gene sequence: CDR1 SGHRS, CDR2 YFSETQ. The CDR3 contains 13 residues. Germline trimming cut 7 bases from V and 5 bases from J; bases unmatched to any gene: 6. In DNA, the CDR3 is TGCGCCAGCTCGCGGGGGGATCGAGATACGCAGTATTTT. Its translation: CASSRGDRDTQYF. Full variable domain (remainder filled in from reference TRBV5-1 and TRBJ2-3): KAGVTQTPRYLIKTRGQQVTLSCSPISGHRSVSWYQQTPGQGLQFLFEYFSETQRNKGNFPGRFSGRQFSNSRSEMNVSTLELGDSALYLCASSRGDRDTQYFGPGTRLTVL.

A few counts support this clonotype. The CDR3 nucleotides are TGTGCCAGCAGCCCTAAGGGGGTGGCCCTGAACACTGAAGCTTTCTTT. It codes for CASSPKGVALNTEAFF. The chain uses TRBV7-9 and TRBJ1-1; D possibly corresponds to TRBD1 (6 bases). Per germline, CDR1 SEHNR and CDR2 FQNEAQ (reference sequence). The CDR3 runs 16 residues. V was cut by 5 bases and J by 0 bases, with 16 bases left in between.

CDR3 protein: CASSPRQGRAYEQYF. The CDR3 DNA sequence: TGCGCCAGCAGCCCGCGGCAGGGGCGCGCCTACGAGCAGTACTTC. The rearrangement links TRBV4-3 to TRBJ2-7; D perhaps matches TRBD1 (6 bases). Germline V gives CDR1 LGHNA, CDR2 YSLEER. This CDR3 has 15 residues. With 4 bases removed from V and 2 bases from J, the gap between germline ends came to 15 bases.

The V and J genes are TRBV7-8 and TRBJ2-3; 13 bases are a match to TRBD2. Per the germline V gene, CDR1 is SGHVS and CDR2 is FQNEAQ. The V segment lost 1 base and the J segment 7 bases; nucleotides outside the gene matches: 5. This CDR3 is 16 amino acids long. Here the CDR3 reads CASSLGLAGGRNTQYF. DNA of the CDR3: TGTGCCAGCAGCTTAGGACTAGCGGGGGGAAGGAATACGCAGTATTTT.

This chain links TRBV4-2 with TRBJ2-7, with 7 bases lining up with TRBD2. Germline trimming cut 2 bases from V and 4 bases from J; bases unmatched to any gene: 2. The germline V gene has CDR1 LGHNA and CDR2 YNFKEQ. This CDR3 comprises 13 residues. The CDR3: CASSQWGGYEQYF. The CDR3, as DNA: TGTGCCAGCAGCCAATGGGGGGGGTACGAGCAGTACTTC.

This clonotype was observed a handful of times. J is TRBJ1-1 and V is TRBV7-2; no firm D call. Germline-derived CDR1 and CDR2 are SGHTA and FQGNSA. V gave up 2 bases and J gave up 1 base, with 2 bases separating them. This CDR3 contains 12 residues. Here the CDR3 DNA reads TGTGCCAGCAGCTTAAAGAACACTGAAGCTTTCTTT. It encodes CASSLKNTEAFF.

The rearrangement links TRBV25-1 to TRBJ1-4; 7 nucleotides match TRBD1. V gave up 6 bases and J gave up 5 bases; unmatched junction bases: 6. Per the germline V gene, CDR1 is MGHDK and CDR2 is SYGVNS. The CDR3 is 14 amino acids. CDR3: CASSFPGGNEKLFF. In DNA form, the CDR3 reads TGTGCCAGCAGCTTTCCAGGGGGGAATGAAAAACTGTTTTTT.

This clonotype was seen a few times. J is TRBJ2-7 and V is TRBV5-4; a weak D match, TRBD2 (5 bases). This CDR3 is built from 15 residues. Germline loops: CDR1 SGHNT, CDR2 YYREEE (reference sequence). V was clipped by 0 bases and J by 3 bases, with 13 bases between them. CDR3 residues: CASSLDLAPVYEQYF. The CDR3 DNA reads TGTGCCAGCAGCTTGGATTTAGCGCCTGTCTACGAGCAGTACTTC.

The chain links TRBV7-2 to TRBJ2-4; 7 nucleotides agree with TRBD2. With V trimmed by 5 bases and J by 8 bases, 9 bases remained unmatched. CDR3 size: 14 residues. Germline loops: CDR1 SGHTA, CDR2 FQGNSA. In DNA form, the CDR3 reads TGTGCCAGCAGCCCACCCTGGGCGGGAGACATTCAGTACTTC. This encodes CASSPPWAGDIQYF.